This T cell receptor beta chain was identified in a study of beta chain features in type 1 diabetes. A few counts support this clone. Its antigen remains unknown. Study-wide results and limits: Patients with type 1 diabetes carried fewer insertions and had more deletions at their VDJ junctions. Significant though moderate, a shortening of TCRB CDR3s appeared in all four CD4+ subsets of Type 1 diabetes patients.

This CDR3 has 14 residues. Per germline, CDR1 SEHNR and CDR2 FQNEAQ (reference sequence). Trimming shortened V by 5 bases and J by 4 bases, and 11 bases separated the two germline ends. Expressed TCRB transcripts were sequenced because the isolated RNA had all been reverse transcribed beforehand. Method: immunoSEQ multiplex PCR; TCRdb's copy keeps in-frame clones and lacks some. The table includes 400,000 or so clones, over 9.5% detected once. This sequence originates from a woman younger than 30 with type 1 diabetes. The specimen sequenced was naive CD4+ T cells from blood. This chain connects TRBV7-9 to TRBJ2-2; D perhaps matches TRBD1 (6 bases). The CDR3: CASSRTGSTGELFF. The DNA of the CDR3 is TGTGCCAGCAGCCGTACAGGGTCCACCGGGGAGCTGTTTTTT.